The present entry profiles one T cell receptor (beta chain) with its context. The antigen is not known. The roughly 11 donors had active juvenile idiopathic arthritis, with 3 polyarticular and 8 oligoarticular cases. Method: immunoSEQ multiplex PCR; TCRdb's copy keeps in-frame clones and lacks some. Its table records approximately 10,000 clones. This entry is derived from a study of synovial regulatory T cells in juvenile arthritis. Study observations and caveats: Synovial Treg CDR3 sequences overlapped more with iaTregs than other circulating Tregs. Across patients, iaTreg TCR repertoires were mostly private, partly shared with synovial Teff and blood CPL.

Per germline, CDR1 KGHSH and CDR2 LQKENI. There are 11 residues in the CDR3. No DNA sequence is on record. The sequencing sample was made of Treg cells from blood. As to subset: remaining (HLA-DR-negative) circulating blood Treg cells. This chain links TRBV18 with TRBJ2-5. The clonotype comes from a donor between 2 and 29 years old with juvenile idiopathic arthritis. The CDR3 loop reads CASSPQETQYF.